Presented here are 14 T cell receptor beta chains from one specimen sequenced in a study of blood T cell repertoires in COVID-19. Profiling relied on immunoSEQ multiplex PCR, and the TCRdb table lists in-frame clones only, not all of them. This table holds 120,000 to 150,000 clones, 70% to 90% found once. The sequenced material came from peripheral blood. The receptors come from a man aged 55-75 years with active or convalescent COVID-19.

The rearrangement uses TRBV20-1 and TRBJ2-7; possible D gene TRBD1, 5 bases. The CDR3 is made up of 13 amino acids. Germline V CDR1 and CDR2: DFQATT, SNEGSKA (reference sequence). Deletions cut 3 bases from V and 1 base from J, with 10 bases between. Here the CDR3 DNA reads TGCAGTGCTAGTACAGGAATATCCTACGAGCAGTACTTC. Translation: CSASTGISYEQYF.

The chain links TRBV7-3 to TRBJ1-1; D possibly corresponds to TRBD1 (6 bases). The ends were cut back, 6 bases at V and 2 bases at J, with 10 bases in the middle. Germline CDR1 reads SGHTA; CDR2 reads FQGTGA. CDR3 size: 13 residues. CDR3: CASRGQRNTEAFF. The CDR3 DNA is TGTGCCAGCAGAGGACAGAGAAACACTGAAGCTTTCTTT.

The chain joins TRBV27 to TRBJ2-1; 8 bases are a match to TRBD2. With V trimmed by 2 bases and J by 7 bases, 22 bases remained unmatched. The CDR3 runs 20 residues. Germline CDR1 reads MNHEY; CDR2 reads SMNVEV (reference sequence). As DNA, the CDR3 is TGTGCCAGCAGTTTAAGCCCACCTCATCGGGAGGGGCATTTGTGGAATGAGCAGTTCTTC. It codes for CASSLSPPHREGHLWNEQFF.

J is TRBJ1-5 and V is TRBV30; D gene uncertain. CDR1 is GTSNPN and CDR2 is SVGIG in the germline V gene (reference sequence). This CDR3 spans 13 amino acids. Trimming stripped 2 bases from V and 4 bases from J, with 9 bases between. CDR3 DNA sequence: TGTGCCTGGAGTCTTACGGGAAATCAGCCCCAGCATTTT. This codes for CAWSLTGNQPQHF.

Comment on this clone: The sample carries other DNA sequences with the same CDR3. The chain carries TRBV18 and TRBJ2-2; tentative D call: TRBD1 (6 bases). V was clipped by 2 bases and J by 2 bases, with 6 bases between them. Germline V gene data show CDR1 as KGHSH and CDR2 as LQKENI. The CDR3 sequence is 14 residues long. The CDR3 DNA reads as TGTGCCAGCTCACCAGGGACAAACACCGGGGAGCTGTTTTTT. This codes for CASSPGTNTGELFF.

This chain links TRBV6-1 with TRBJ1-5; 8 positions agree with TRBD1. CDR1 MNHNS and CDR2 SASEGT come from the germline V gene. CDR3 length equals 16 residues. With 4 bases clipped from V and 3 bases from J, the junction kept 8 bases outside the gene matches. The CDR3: CASSVLLTGDNQPQHF. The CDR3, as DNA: TGTGCCAGCAGTGTCCTTTTGACAGGGGACAATCAGCCCCAGCATTTT.

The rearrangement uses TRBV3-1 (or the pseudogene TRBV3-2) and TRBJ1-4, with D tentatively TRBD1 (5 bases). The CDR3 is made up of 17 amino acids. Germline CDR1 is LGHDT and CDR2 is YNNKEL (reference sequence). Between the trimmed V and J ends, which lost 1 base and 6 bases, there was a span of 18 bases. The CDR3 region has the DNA TGTGCCAGCAGCCAAGTAGCCTCGCGGACAAACGATGAAAAACTGTTTTTT. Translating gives CASSQVASRTNDEKLFF.

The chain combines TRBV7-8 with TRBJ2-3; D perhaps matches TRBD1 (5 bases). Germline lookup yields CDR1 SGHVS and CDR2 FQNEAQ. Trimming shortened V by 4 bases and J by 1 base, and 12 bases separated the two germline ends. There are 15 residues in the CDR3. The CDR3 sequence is CASSSGAAGTDTQYF. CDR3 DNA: TGTGCCAGCAGCTCTGGGGCAGCAGGCACAGATACGCAGTATTTT.

CDR3 nucleotide sequence: TGTGCCAGCAGCTTGGATTTAGCGGGCACAGATACGCAGTATTTT. Its protein is CASSLDLAGTDTQYF. The chain is built from TRBV5-6 and TRBJ2-3; the D gene is possibly TRBD2 (6 bases). The CDR3 covers 15 residues. The V and J ends lost 0 bases and 1 base respectively, with 9 bases between them. Germline V gene sequence: CDR1 SGHDT, CDR2 YYEEEE.

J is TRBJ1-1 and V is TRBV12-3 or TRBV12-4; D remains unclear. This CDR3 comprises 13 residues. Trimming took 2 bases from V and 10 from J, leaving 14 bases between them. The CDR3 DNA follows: TGTGCCAGCAGTTTAAAATCGGCCGGGAGAGCTTTCTTT. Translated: CASSLKSAGRAFF.

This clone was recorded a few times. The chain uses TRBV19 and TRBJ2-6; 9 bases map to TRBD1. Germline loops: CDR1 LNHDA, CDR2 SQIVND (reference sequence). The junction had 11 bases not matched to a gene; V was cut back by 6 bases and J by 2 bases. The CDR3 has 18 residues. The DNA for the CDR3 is TGTGCCAGTAGAAAATCCGGGACAGGGTCGGCTGGGGCCAACGTCCTGACTTTC. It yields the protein CASRKSGTGSAGANVLTF.

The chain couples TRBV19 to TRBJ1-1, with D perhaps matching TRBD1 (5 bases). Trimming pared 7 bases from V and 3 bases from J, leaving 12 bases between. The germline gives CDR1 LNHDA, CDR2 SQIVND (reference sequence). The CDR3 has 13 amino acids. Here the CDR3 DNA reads TGTGCCAGTACAGGGAGGGCGGACACTGAAGCTTTCTTT. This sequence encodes CASTGRADTEAFF.

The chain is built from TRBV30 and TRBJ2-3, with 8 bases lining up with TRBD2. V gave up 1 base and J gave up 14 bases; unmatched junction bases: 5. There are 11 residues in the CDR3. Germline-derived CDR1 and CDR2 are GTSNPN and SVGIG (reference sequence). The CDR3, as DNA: TGTGCCTGGAGTGGGCGGGAGGCCCTGTATTTT. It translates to CAWSGREALYF.

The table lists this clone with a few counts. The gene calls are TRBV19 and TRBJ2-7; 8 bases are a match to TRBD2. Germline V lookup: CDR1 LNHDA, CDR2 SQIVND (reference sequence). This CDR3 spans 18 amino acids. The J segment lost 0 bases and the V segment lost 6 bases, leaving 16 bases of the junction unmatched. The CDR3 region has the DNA TGTGCCAGTAGAAGGGCAGGGAATCGGCTAGCGGGCTCCTACGAGCAGTACTTC. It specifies CASRRAGNRLAGSYEQYF.